Listed below are T cell receptor beta chains from one sample, sequenced in a study of vaccination effects on CD4 cells after COVID-19. No antigen has been identified for these receptors. The table came from immunoSEQ multiplex PCR; TCRdb's copy has only in-frame clones and leaves some out. The data show around 63,000 clones, about 79% seen once. Sequencing used CD4+ T cells from PBMCs cultured with HCoV-OC43 spike peptides, obtained before COVID-19 vaccination. These receptors were collected from a human donor who received a COVID-19 vaccine. Both conserved end residues are part of each CDR3. Fields, in order: V gene, clone size, D gene, J gene, CDR3 protein, CDR3 DNA. D genes are given only for firm matches. Not every row has a clone size; where given, it reads once, few, many or a size class.

>TRBV19|NA|NA|TRBJ2-5
CASSIGMWETQYF
TGTGCCAGTAGTATAGGAATGTGGGAGACCCAGTACTTC
>TRBV11-2|few|NA|TRBJ1-2
CASSLHDSEDTF
TGTGCCAGCAGCTTACACGATAGTGAGGACACCTTC
>TRBV7-9|NA|TRBD2|TRBJ2-3
CASSVGLAGDWIRQYF
TGTGCCAGCAGCGTGGGACTAGCGGGGGACTGGATTAGGCAGTATTTT
>TRBV6-5|NA|NA|TRBJ2-2
CASTLGSAGELFF
TGTGCCTCGACCCTGGGTAGTGCCGGGGAGCTGTTTTTT
>TRBV10-3|NA|NA|TRBJ2-5
CAISDMGETQYF
TGTGCCATCAGTGATATGGGGGAGACCCAGTACTTC
>TRBV21-1|NA|NA|TRBJ1-5
CASPPSRTPHKIDQPQHF
TGTGCCAGCCCCCCTTCCCGGACACCTCATAAAATTGATCAGCCCCAGCATTTT
>TRBV5-1|NA|NA|TRBJ1-6
CASSLSQGGSYNSPLHF
TGCGCCAGCAGCTTGAGTCAGGGTGGCTCCTATAATTCACCCCTCCACTTT
>TRBV7-2|NA|NA|TRBJ2-3
CASSPNRADTQYF
TGTGCCAGCAGCCCCAACCGAGCAGATACGCAGTATTTT
>TRBV5-1|NA|NA|TRBJ2-5
CASSAPAGTSQYF
TGCGCCAGCAGCGCGCCTGCAGGAACCTCCCAGTACTTC
>TRBV5-1|once|NA|TRBJ2-2
CASSLLTVNTGELFF
TGCGCCAGCAGCTTATTGACGGTGAACACCGGGGAGCTGTTTTTT
>TRBV18|NA|NA|TRBJ2-6
CASSRTLADSGANVLTF
TGTGCCAGCTCACGAACTCTAGCAGACTCTGGGGCCAACGTCCTGACTTTC
>TRBV27|NA|TRBD1|TRBJ1-1
CASSQGQLMNTEAFF
TGTGCCAGCAGTCAGGGACAGCTCATGAACACTGAAGCTTTCTTT
>TRBV5-4|NA|NA|TRBJ1-2
CASSPGRNQYYGYTF
TGTGCCAGCAGCCCAGGGAGAAACCAGTACTATGGCTACACCTTC
>TRBV5-6|NA|TRBD2|TRBJ2-3
CASSVAGGPDTQYF
TGTGCCAGCAGCGTAGCGGGGGGGCCCGATACGCAGTATTTT
>TRBV5-4|NA|NA|TRBJ1-2
CASSLNRGWGLPFSNYGYTF
TGTGCCAGCAGCTTGAACCGTGGTTGGGGCCTACCGTTTTCTAACTATGGCTACACCTTC
>TRBV6-5|few|NA|TRBJ2-1
CASIIGHNEQFF
TGTGCCAGCATCATCGGGCACAATGAGCAGTTCTTC
>TRBV20-1|NA|NA|TRBJ2-3
CSSIVADTQYF
TGCAGTTCAATCGTCGCAGATACGCAGTATTTT
>TRBV24-1|NA|TRBD2|TRBJ2-5
CATGRAGETQYF
TGTGCCACCGGGAGGGCGGGTGAGACCCAGTACTTC
>TRBV24-1|NA|NA|TRBJ1-1
CATSPGNGRPDTEAFF
TGTGCCACCAGTCCCGGGAACGGCCGACCGGACACTGAAGCTTTCTTT
>TRBV5-1|NA|NA|TRBJ1-2
CASSRGREGYGYTF
TGCGCCAGCAGCCGCGGAAGGGAGGGGTATGGCTACACCTTC
>TRBV28|NA|NA|TRBJ1-2
CASRPTANYGYTF
TGTGCCAGCAGACCTACAGCTAACTATGGCTACACCTTC
>TRBV2|NA|NA|TRBJ1-2
CASSGGEGTYGYTF
TGTGCCAGCAGTGGAGGAGAGGGGACCTATGGCTACACCTTC
>TRBV4-3|NA|NA|TRBJ1-2
CASSPLTSSYGYTF
TGCGCCAGCAGCCCGCTAACTTCCAGCTATGGCTACACCTTC
>TRBV5-8|NA|TRBD1|TRBJ2-2
CASSFNAGGAGELFF
TGTGCCAGCAGCTTCAACGCAGGGGGCGCCGGGGAGCTGTTTTTT
>TRBV12-5|few|NA|TRBJ1-2
CASGLGHLHGYTF
TGTGCTAGTGGCTTGGGACACCTCCATGGCTACACCTTC
>TRBV7-2|NA|TRBD1|TRBJ1-6
CASSFAGTDNNSPLHF
TGTGCCAGCAGTTTTGCCGGGACAGACAATAATTCACCCCTCCACTTT
>TRBV7-7|NA|NA|TRBJ2-6
CASSPWALSGANVLTF
TGTGCCAGCAGTCCTTGGGCCCTCTCTGGGGCCAACGTCCTGACTTTC
>TRBV6-6|NA|NA|TRBJ2-2
CASSYGGATGELFF
TGTGCCAGCAGTTACGGTGGGGCTACCGGGGAGCTGTTTTTT
>TRBV7-9|few|TRBD1|TRBJ1-1
CASKDRENTEAFF
TGTGCCAGCAAAGACAGGGAGAACACTGAAGCTTTCTTT
>TRBV10-3|once|NA|TRBJ2-3
CAISGEADTQYF
TGTGCCATCAGTGGCGAAGCAGATACGCAGTATTTT
>TRBV29-1|NA|NA|TRBJ2-3
CSVEGGSRSTDTQYF
TGCAGCGTTGAAGGGGGGTCCCGAAGCACAGATACGCAGTATTTT
>TRBV18|NA|NA|TRBJ1-1
CASSLSTVRASNTEAFF
TGTGCCAGCTCACTCTCGACAGTTCGTGCGTCGAACACTGAAGCTTTCTTT
>TRBV3-1/TRBV3-2|NA|NA|TRBJ2-2
CASSQYRDPDPGELFF
TGTGCCAGCAGCCAATACCGGGACCCAGACCCCGGGGAGCTGTTTTTT
>TRBV7-2|NA|TRBD1|TRBJ1-1
CASSLRTGNTEAFF
TGTGCCAGCAGCCTCCGGACAGGCAACACTGAAGCTTTCTTT
>TRBV24-1|NA|TRBD2|TRBJ2-5
CATSDSIAGRETQYF
TGTGCCACCAGTGATTCTATAGCGGGGCGAGAGACCCAGTACTTC
>TRBV19|few|NA|TRBJ2-3
CASSSIDSSTDTQYF
TGTGCCAGTAGTTCCATCGACAGTAGCACAGATACGCAGTATTTT
>TRBV5-5|NA|NA|TRBJ2-3
CASSPHQGRSTDTQYF
TGTGCCAGCAGCCCTCACCAGGGAAGGAGCACAGATACGCAGTATTTT
>TRBV7-3|once|TRBD2|TRBJ2-3
CASSLVGSGGPTDTQYF
TGTGCCAGCAGCTTAGTCGGTAGCGGGGGGCCCACAGATACGCAGTATTTT
>TRBV5-4|NA|NA|TRBJ2-4
CASSLGETKNIQYF
TGTGCCAGCAGCTTGGGGGAGACCAAAAACATTCAGTACTTC
>TRBV6-5|NA|NA|TRBJ1-5
CASSYSWSNQPQHF
TGTGCCAGCAGTTACTCTTGGAGCAATCAGCCCCAGCATTTT
>TRBV7-8|few|NA|TRBJ1-3
CASSPRVVRVSQVDTIYF
TGTGCCAGCAGCCCCCGCGTTGTCAGGGTTAGTCAGGTGGACACCATATATTTT
>TRBV24-1|few|NA|TRBJ2-2
CATRGRTNTGELFF
TGTGCCACCCGTGGGCGGACCAACACCGGGGAGCTGTTTTTT
>TRBV18|NA|TRBD1|TRBJ1-1
CASSQGTGLAEAFF
TGTGCCAGCTCGCAGGGGACAGGCCTCGCGGAAGCTTTCTTT
>TRBV28|once|NA|TRBJ2-3
CASSFPASGTDTQYF
TGTGCCAGCAGTTTCCCCGCTAGCGGCACAGATACGCAGTATTTT
>TRBV30|NA|NA|TRBJ1-1
CACGQPNTEAFF
TGTGCCTGTGGACAGCCAAACACTGAAGCTTTCTTT
>TRBV6-5|NA|NA|TRBJ1-1
CASRYGGAAEAFF
TGTGCCAGCAGATACGGAGGGGCCGCTGAAGCTTTCTTT
>TRBV28|NA|TRBD1|TRBJ1-5
CASRDRGGRDNQPQHF
TGTGCCAGCCGGGACAGGGGCGGCCGGGACAATCAGCCCCAGCATTTT
>TRBV5-5|once|NA|TRBJ1-5
CASSPEGNSNQPQHF
TGTGCCAGCAGCCCCGAAGGGAATAGCAATCAGCCCCAGCATTTT
>TRBV11-2|NA|TRBD1|TRBJ1-4
CASSSGTGYEKLFF
TGTGCCAGCAGCTCCGGGACAGGGTATGAAAAACTGTTTTTT
>TRBV4-2|NA|NA|TRBJ1-1
CASSPGATVGRNTEAFF
TGTGCCAGCAGCCCGGGAGCCACAGTGGGGCGGAACACTGAAGCTTTCTTT
>TRBV5-1|NA|NA|TRBJ2-2
CASSLTRTAEYTGELFF
TGCGCCAGCAGCTTGACCCGGACAGCTGAATACACCGGGGAGCTGTTTTTT
>TRBV12-3/TRBV12-4|NA|NA|TRBJ1-1
CASSSGEGTAFF
TGTGCCAGCAGTTCCGGGGAGGGGACGGCTTTCTTT
>TRBV11-3|NA|TRBD1|TRBJ2-2
CASSLRGQGVTGELFF
TGTGCCAGCAGCTTAAGGGGACAGGGGGTCACCGGGGAGCTGTTTTTT
>TRBV12-3/TRBV12-4|NA|NA|TRBJ2-2
CANSGAGELFF
TGTGCCAACAGTGGGGCCGGGGAGCTGTTTTTT
>TRBV12-5|NA|NA|TRBJ1-1
CASGSQGTEAFF
TGTGCTAGTGGTTCTCAGGGCACTGAAGCTTTCTTT
>TRBV5-5|NA|NA|TRBJ2-3
CASSFTGSTQYF
TGTGCCAGCAGCTTCACAGGATCCACGCAGTATTTT
>TRBV18|NA|NA|TRBJ1-5
CASSIGDEPQHF
TGTGCCAGCTCAATTGGGGACGAGCCCCAGCATTTT
>TRBV4-1|NA|NA|TRBJ2-2
CATEQGIFGVTGELFF
TGCGCCACCGAGCAGGGGATCTTCGGCGTCACCGGGGAGCTGTTTTTT
>TRBV7-9|NA|NA|TRBJ1-4
CASSPSTALNEKLFF
TGTGCCAGCAGCCCGTCGACAGCCCTTAATGAAAAACTGTTTTTT